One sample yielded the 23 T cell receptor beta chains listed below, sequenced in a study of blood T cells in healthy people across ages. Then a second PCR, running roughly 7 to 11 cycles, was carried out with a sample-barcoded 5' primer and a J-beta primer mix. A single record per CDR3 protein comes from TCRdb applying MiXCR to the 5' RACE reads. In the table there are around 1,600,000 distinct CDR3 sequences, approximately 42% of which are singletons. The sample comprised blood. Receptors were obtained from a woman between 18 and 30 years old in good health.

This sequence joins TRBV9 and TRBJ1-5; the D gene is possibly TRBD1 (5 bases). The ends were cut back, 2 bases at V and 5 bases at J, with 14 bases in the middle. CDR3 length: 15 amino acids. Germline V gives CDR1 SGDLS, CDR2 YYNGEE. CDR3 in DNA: TGTGCCAGCAGCGTGGGGGGAGGAAGAGATCAGCCCCAGCATTTT. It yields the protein CASSVGGGRDQPQHF.

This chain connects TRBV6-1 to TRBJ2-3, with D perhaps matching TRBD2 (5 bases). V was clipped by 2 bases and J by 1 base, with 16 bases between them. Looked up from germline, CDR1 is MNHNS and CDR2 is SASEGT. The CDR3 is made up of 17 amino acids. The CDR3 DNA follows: TGTGCCAGCAGTGAAATGGTAGCGCCTGTCGGCACAGATACGCAGTATTTT. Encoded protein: CASSEMVAPVGTDTQYF.

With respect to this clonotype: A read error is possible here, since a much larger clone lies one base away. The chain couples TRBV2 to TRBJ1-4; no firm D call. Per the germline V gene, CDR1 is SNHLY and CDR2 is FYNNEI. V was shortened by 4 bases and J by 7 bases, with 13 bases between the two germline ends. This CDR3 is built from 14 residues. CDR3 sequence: CASSAGIGSEKLFF. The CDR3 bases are TGTGCCAGCAGTGCGGGGATAGGGAGTGAAAAACTGTTTTTT. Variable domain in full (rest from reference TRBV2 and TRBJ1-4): EPEVTQTPSHQVTQMGQEVILRCVPISNHLYFYWYRQILGQKVEFLVSFYNNEISEKSEIFDDQFSVERPDGSNFTLKIRSTKLEDSAMYFCASSAGIGSEKLFFGSGTQLSVL.

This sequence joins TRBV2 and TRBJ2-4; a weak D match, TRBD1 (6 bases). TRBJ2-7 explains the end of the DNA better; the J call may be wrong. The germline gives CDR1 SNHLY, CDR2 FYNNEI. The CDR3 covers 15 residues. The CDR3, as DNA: TGTGCCAGCAGTCTTCCGGACAGTTTAGTGTACGAGCAGTACTTC. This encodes CASSLPDSLVYEQYF.

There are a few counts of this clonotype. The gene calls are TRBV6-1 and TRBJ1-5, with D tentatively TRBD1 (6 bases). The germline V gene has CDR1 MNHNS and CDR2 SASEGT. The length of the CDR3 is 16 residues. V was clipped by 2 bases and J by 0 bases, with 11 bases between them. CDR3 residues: CASSEWGAGSNQPQHF. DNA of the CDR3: TGTGCCAGCAGTGAATGGGGGGCGGGTAGCAATCAGCCCCAGCATTTT.

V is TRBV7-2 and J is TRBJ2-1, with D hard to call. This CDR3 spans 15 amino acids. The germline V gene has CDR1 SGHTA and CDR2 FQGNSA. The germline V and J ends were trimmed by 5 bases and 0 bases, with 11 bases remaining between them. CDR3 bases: TGTGCCAGCAGCAAACAAGTTAACTCCTACAATGAGCAGTTCTTC. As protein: CASSKQVNSYNEQFF.

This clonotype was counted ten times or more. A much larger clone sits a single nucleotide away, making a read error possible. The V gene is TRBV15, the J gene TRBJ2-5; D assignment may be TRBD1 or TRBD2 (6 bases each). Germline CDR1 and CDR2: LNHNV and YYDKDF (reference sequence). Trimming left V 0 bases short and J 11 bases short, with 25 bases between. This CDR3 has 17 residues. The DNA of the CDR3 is TGTGCCACCAGCAGAGATATGGGGGGCCTAGCGTCCGATGAGCAGTACTTC. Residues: CATSRDMGGLASDEQYF.

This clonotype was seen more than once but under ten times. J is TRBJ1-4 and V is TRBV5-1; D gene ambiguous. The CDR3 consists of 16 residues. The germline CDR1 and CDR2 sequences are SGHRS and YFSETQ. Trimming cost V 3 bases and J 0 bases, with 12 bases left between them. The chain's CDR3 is CASSSEKTTTNEKLFF. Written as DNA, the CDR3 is TGCGCCAGCAGCTCGGAGAAAACAACAACTAATGAAAAACTGTTTTTT.

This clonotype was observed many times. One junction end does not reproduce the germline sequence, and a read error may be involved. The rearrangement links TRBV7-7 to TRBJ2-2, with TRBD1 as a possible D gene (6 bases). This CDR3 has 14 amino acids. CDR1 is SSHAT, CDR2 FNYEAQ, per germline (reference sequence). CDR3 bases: TGTGCTAGCAGTCTGACAGGGAACACCGGGGAGCTGTTTTTT. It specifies CASSLTGNTGELFF.

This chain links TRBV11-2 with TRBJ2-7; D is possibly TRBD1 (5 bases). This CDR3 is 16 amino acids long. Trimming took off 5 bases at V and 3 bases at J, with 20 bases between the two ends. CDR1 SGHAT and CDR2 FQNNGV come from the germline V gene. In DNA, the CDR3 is TGTGCCAGCAGCACACCATACAGGTCCGCTGGCTACGAGCAGTACTTC. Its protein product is CASSTPYRSAGYEQYF.

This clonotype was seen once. CDR3 nucleotides: TGTGCCAGCAGCCAAGTACTAGCGGGGGGCCCCTACGAGCAGTACTTC. This encodes CASSQVLAGGPYEQYF. The chain combines TRBV3-1 with TRBJ2-7, with 12 bases identical to TRBD2. The ends lost 1 base at V and 2 bases at J; junction bases unmatched: 3. CDR1 and CDR2 (germline): LGHDT, YNNKEL (reference sequence). The CDR3 totals 16 residues.

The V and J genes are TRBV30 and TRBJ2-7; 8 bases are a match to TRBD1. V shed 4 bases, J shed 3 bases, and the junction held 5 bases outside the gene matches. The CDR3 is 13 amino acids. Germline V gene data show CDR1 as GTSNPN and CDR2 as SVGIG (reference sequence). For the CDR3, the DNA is TGTGCCTGGACGACAGGGGTCGGCTACGAGCAGTACTTC. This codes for CAWTTGVGYEQYF.

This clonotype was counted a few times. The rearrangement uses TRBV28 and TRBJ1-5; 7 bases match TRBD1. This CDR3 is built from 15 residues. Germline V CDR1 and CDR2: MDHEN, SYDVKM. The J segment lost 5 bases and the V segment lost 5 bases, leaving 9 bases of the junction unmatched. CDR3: CASSDQGVGDQPQHF. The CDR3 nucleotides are TGTGCCAGCAGTGATCAGGGGGTAGGGGATCAGCCCCAGCATTTT.

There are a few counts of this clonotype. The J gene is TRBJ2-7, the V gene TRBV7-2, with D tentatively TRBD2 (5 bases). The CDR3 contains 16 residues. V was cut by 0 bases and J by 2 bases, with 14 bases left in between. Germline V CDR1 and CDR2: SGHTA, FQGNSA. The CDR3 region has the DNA TGTGCCAGCAGCTTAGCGGGTCTAGCCCCAACCTACGAGCAGTACTTC. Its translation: CASSLAGLAPTYEQYF. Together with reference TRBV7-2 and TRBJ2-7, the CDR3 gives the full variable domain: GAGVSQSPSNKVTEKGKDVELRCDPISGHTALYWYRQSLGQGLEFLIYFQGNSAPDKSGLPSDRFSAERTGGSVSTLTIQRTQQEDSAVYLCASSLAGLAPTYEQYFGPGTRLTVT.

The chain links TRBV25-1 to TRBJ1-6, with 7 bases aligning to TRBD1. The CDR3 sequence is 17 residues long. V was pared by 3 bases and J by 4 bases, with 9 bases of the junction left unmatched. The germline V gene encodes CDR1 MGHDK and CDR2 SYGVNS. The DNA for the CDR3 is TGTGCCAGCAGTGATTCCGGGACAGCCCTTTATAATTCACCCCTCCACTTT. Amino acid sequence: CASSDSGTALYNSPLHF.

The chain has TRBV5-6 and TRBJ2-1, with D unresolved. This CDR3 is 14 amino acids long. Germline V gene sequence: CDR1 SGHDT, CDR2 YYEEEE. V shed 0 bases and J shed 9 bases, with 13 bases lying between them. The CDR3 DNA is TGTGCCAGCAGCTTGGGGTTCGGCTGGTCTGAGCAGTTCTTC. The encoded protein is CASSLGFGWSEQFF.

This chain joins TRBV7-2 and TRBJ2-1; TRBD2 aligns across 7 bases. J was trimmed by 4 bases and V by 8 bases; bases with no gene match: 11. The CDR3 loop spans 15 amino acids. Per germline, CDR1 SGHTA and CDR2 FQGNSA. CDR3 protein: CASARPGTTYNEQFF. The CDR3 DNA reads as TGTGCCAGCGCTCGCCCCGGGACTACTTACAATGAGCAGTTCTTC.

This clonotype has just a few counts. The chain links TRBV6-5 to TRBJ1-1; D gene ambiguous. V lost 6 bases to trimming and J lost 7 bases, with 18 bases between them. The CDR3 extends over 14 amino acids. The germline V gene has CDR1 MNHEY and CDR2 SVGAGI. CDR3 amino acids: CASSRGFSAHEAFF. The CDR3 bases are TGTGCCAGCAGCCGCGGGTTTTCGGCTCATGAAGCTTTCTTT.

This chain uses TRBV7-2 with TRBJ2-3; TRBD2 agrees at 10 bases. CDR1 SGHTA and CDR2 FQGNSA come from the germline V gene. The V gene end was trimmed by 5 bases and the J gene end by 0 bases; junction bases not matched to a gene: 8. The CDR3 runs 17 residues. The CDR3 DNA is TGTGCCAGCAGCGTAGGACTAGCGGTAATTAGCACAGATACGCAGTATTTT. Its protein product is CASSVGLAVISTDTQYF.

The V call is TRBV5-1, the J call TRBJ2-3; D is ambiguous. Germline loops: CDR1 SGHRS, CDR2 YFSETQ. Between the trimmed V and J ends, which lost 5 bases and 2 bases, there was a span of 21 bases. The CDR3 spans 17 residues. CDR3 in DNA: TGCGCCAGCAGTCCCTTAAAAGGCACGACCCTCACAGATACGCAGTATTTT. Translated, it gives CASSPLKGTTLTDTQYF.

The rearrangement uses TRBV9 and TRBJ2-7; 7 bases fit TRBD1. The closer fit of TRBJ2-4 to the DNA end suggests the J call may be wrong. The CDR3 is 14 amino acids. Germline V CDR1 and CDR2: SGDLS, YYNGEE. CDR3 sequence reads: CASSYPGTVNIQYF. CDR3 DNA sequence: TGTGCCAGCAGTTACCCCGGGACAGTAAACATTCAGTACTTC.

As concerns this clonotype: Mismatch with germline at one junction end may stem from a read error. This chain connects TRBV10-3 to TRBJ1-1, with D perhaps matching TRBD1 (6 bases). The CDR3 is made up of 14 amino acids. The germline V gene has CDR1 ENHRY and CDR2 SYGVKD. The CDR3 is CASSQGWENTEAFF. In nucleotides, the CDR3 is TGTGCCAGCTCCCAGGGGTGGGAGAACACCGAAGCTTTCTTT.

The CDR3 DNA follows: TGCAGCGTCAGCCTCTGGAGCTCCTACGAGCAGTACTTC. Residues: CSVSLWSSYEQYF. The V gene is TRBV29-1, the J gene TRBJ2-7; D remains ambiguous. Germline assignment: CDR1 SQVTM and CDR2 ANQGSEA. The CDR3 totals 13 residues. V lost 6 bases to trimming and J lost 0 bases, with 12 bases between them.